A selection of T cell receptor beta chains follows, all from one sample in a study of T cell responses to AZD1222 COVID-19 vaccine. TCRdb keeps only in-frame clones here, not all; method: immunoSEQ multiplex PCR. The sample gives some 150,000 clones, approximately 89% of which show up once; roughly 5% is in the top ten. This sample comprised peripheral blood, obtained on day 0 of AZD1222 vaccination. Receptor source: an adult in good health. Each CDR3 is given with its conserved first and last residue. The D gene is left open where the match is weak. Clone size appears in some rows only: once, few, many, or a class for an expanded clone.

V gene	D gene	clone size	J gene	CDR3 protein	CDR3 DNA
TRBV7-9	-	once	TRBJ1-3	CASSLGPTPGNTIYF	TGTGCCAGCAGCCTGGGCCCGACTCCTGGAAACACCATATATTTT
TRBV5-8	TRBD2	-	TRBJ2-7	CASSYVLAADYEQYF	TGTGCCAGCAGCTATGTCCTAGCGGCCGACTACGAGCAGTACTTC
TRBV28	-	-	TRBJ1-5	CASTGQLRFSNQPQHF	TGTGCCAGCACTGGACAGTTAAGATTTAGCAATCAGCCCCAGCATTTT
TRBV7-8	-	-	TRBJ2-1	CASSPGHPIYNEQFF	TGTGCCAGCAGCCCGGGACATCCAATCTACAATGAGCAGTTCTTC
TRBV5-1	TRBD1	-	TRBJ2-7	CASSLVPPGQGNSYEQYF	TGCGCCAGCAGCTTGGTTCCTCCTGGACAGGGTAACTCCTACGAGCAGTACTTC
TRBV28	-	-	TRBJ1-6	CASSPPQEGGSPLHF	TGTGCCAGCAGTCCGCCCCAGGAGGGAGGTTCACCCCTCCACTTT
TRBV19	-	-	TRBJ1-1	CASSIPSLMNTEAFF	TGTGCCAGTAGTATCCCCAGTCTCATGAACACTGAAGCTTTCTTT
TRBV5-8	-	-	TRBJ1-6	CASSHQGSSYNSPLHF	TGTGCCAGCAGCCACCAGGGAAGCTCCTATAATTCACCCCTCCACTTT
TRBV4-3	-	few	TRBJ1-4	CASSQDGATNEKLFF	TGCGCCAGCAGCCAAGATGGAGCAACTAATGAAAAACTGTTTTTT
TRBV28	TRBD2	-	TRBJ2-1	CASSGGLAGDPYNEQFF	TGTGCCAGCAGTGGAGGCCTCGCGGGAGACCCCTACAATGAGCAGTTCTTC
TRBV7-3	-	-	TRBJ2-6	CASSLSGEGANVLTF	TGTGCCAGCAGCTTAAGCGGGGAAGGGGCCAACGTCCTGACTTTC